The TCR beta chain described here comes from a study of cytomegalovirus exposure and HLA in healthy donors. Study-wide points: CMV antigen specificity was confirmed in vitro for three CMV-associated chains.

Note on this clone: What it recognizes is unknown.

Data came from immunoSEQ multiplex PCR; TCRdb stores just in-frame clones and leaves some out. The sample lists approximately 65,000 clones; about 95% were seen once. The donors formed part of the roughly 120-subject validation cohort, distinct from the approximately 670-subject first cohort. The length of the CDR3 is 16 residues. Trimming shortened V by 3 bases and J by 0 bases, and 12 bases separated the two germline ends. Germline V gene lookup returns CDR1 LNHDA and CDR2 SQIVND (reference sequence). The material sequenced was PBMCs. This chain uses TRBV19 with TRBJ1-5; D is undetermined. The TCR comes from a woman younger than 30 in good health and CMV-seronegative. CDR3 sequence (DNA): TGTGCCAGTAGTATTCAGAGGCCCGTTAGCAATCAGCCCCAGCATTTT. Amino acid sequence: CASSIQRPVSNQPQHF.